Described below is a single TCR beta chain sequence and its context. Its specificity is not known. Unmatched junction bases numbered 7, after V lost 7 bases and J lost 3 bases. Per germline, CDR1 LNHDA and CDR2 SQIVND (reference sequence). This CDR3 is 14 amino acids long. The record originates from a study of T-cell memory formation after mild COVID-19. Study-wide results and limits: A second wave expanding day 15 to 37 was CD4+-biased; contracting clones were balanced. Among clones peaking at day 37 in the second wave, SARS-CoV-2 specificity remained unconfirmed.

TCRdb re-called the 5' RACE reads with MiXCR, one entry per CDR3 protein. The sample consists of roughly 400,000 distinct CDR3 sequences, 20% to 25% of them appearing once. This clonotype was sampled from an adult woman who had mild COVID-19 (a few samples of this study predate the infection). Cell type and time point are not known. The sample was PBMCs or a T cell subset sorted from them (not recorded which). V is TRBV19 and J is TRBJ2-7, with TRBD1 identical over 9 bases. CDR3 sequence (DNA): TGTGCCAGTACAACAGGGGGCTACGGCTACGAGCAGTACTTC. The encoded protein is CASTTGGYGYEQYF.